This T cell receptor (beta chain) was sequenced for a study of shared clonotypes between healthy human individuals. Sequenced by immunoSEQ multiplex PCR; TCRdb stores in-frame clones only, minus some. The sample contains 2,500,000 or so clones, 90% to 95% of which appear only once. There are 15 residues in the CDR3. The germline V gene encodes CDR1 SQVTM and CDR2 ANQGSEA. Between the trimmed V and J ends, which lost 7 bases and 2 bases, there was a span of 20 bases. This receptor was obtained from a young man in good health. The chain couples TRBV29-1 to TRBJ2-5, with D possibly TRBD1 on 6 matching bases. The material sequenced was naive CD4+ T cells sorted from blood. Documented subset: CD45RA+ positively selected. The CDR3 DNA sequence: TGCAGCGGTTGTGGCCGGACAGATGGGCAAGAGACCCAGTACTTC. This gives the protein CSGCGRTDGQETQYF.